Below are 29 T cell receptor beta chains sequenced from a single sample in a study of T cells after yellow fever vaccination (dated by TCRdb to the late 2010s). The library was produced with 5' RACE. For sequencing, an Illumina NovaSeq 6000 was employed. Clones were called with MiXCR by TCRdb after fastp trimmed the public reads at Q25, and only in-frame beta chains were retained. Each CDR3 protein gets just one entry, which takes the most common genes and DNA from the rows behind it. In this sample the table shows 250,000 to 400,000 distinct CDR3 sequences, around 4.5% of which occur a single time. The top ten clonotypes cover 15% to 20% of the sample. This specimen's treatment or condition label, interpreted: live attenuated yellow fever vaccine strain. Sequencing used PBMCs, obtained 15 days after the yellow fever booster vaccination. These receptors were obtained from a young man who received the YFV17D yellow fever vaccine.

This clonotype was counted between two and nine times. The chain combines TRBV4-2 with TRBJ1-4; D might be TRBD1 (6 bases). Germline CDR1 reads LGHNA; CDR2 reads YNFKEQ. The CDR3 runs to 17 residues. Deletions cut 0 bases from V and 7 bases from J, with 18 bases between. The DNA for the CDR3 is TGTGCCAGCAGCCAAGAAAAGTCGACAGGCCGTAGTGAAAAACTGTTTTTT. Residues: CASSQEKSTGRSEKLFF.

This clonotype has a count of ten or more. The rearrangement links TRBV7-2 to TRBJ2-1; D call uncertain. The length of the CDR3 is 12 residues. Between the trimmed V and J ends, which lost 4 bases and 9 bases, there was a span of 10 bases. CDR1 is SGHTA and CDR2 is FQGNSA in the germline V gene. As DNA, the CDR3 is TGTGCCAGCAGCTCCCCCGTGTTTGAGCAGTTCTTC. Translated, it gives CASSSPVFEQFF.

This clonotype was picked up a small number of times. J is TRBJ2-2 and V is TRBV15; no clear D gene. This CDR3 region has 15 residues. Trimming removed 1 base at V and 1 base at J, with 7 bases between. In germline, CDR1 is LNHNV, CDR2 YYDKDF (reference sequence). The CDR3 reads CATSRGWGNTGELFF. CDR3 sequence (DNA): TGTGCCACCAGCAGAGGTTGGGGGAACACCGGGGAGCTGTTTTTT.

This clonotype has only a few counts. CDR3 coding DNA: TGTGCCAGCAGCCCGGCGGGGGTCACTGAAGCTTTCTTT. Residues: CASSPAGVTEAFF. The V call is TRBV7-9, the J call TRBJ1-1, with D perhaps TRBD1 (5 bases). The CDR3 sequence is 13 residues long. Trimming removed 5 bases from V and 4 bases from J, with 11 bases in between. Germline CDR1 SEHNR, CDR2 FQNEAQ (reference sequence).

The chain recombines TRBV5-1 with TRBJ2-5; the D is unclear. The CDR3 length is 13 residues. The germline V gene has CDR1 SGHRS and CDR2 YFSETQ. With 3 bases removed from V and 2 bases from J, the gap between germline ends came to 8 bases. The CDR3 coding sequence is TGCGCCAGCAGCTATGGAGCGCAAGAGACCCAGTACTTC. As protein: CASSYGAQETQYF.

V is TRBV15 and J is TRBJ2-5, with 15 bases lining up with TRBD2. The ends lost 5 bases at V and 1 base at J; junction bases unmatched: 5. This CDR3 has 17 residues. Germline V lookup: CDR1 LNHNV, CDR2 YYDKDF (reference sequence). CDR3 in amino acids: CATSGTSGGILQETQYF. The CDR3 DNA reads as TGTGCCACCAGCGGGACTAGCGGGGGGATACTCCAAGAGACCCAGTACTTC.

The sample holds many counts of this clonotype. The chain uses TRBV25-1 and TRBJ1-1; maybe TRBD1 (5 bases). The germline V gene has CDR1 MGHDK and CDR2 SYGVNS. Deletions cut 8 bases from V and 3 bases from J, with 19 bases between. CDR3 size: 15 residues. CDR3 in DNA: TGTGCCAGCCCATTCCGGGACTGCCCAGACACTGAAGCTTTCTTT. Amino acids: CASPFRDCPDTEAFF. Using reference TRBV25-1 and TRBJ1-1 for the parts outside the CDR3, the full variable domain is EADIYQTPRYLVIGTGKKITLECSQTMGHDKMYWYQQDPGMELHLIHYSYGVNSTEKGDLSSESTVSRIRTEHFPLTLESARPSHTSQYLCASPFRDCPDTEAFFGQGTRLTVV.

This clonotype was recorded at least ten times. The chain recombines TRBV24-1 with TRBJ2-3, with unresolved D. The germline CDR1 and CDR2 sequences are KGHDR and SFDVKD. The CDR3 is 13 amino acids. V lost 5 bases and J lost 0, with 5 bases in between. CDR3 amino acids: CATSGDSTDTQYF. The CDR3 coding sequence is TGTGCCACCAGTGGTGACAGCACAGATACGCAGTATTTT.

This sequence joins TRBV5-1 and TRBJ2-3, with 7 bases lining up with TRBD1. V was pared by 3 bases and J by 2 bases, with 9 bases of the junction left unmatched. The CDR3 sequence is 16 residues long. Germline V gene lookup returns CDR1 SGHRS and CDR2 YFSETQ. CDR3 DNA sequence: TGCGCCAGCAGCTACTTCCCGGGACAGCACACAGATACGCAGTATTTT. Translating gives CASSYFPGQHTDTQYF.

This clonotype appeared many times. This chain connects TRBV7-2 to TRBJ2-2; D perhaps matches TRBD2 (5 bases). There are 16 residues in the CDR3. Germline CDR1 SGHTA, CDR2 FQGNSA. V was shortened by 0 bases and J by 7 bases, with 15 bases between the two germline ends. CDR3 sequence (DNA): TGTGCCAGCAGCTTAGCGGTGCGGGCGGGCATCGGGGAGCTGTTTTTT. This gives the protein CASSLAVRAGIGELFF.

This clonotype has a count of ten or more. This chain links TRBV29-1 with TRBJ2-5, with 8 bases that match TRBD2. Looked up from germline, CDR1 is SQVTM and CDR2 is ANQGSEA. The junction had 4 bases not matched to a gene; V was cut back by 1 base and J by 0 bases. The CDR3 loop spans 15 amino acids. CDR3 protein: CSVEGGRGDQETQYF. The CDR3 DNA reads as TGCAGCGTTGAAGGAGGGCGGGGGGACCAAGAGACCCAGTACTTC.

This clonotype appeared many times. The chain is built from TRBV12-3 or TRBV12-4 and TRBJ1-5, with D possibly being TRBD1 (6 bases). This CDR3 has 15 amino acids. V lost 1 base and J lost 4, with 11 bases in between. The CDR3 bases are TGTGCCAGCAGTTTAGAGGCAGGGGTTAATCAGCCCCAGCATTTT. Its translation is CASSLEAGVNQPQHF.

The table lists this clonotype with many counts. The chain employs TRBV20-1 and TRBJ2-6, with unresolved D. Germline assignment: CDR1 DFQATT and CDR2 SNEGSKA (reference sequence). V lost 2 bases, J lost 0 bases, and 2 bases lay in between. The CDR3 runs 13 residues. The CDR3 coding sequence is TGCAGTGCTAGAATCTCTGGGGCCAACGTCCTGACTTTC. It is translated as CSARISGANVLTF.

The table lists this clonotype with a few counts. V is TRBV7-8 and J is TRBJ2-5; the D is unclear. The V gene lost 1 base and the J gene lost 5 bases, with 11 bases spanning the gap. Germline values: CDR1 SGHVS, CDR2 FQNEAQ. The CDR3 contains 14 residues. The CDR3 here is CASSLGRVFETQYF. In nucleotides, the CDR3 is TGTGCCAGCAGCTTAGGTCGGGTTTTCGAGACCCAGTACTTC.

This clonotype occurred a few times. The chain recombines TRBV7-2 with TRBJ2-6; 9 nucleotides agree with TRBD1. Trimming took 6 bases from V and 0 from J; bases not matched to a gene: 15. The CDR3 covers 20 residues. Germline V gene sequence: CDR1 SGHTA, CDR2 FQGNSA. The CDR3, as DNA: TGTGCCAGCAGTCGTCGACAGGGGGTCAACGACTTCTCTGGGGCCAACGTCCTGACTTTC. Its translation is CASSRRQGVNDFSGANVLTF.

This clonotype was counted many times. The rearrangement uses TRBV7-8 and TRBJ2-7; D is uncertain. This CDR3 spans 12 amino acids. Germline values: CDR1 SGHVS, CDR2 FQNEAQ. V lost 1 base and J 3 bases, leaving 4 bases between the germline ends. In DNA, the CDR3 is TGTGCCAGCAGCTTAGTGGGCTACGAGCAGTACTTC. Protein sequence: CASSLVGYEQYF.

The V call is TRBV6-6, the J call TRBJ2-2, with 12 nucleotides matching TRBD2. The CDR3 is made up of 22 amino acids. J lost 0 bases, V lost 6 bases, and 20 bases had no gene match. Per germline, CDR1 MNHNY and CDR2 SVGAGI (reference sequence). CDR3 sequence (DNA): TGTGCCAGCAGAACCTCCTTCACGGGGACTAGCGGGCCCGGGACGAACACCGGGGAGCTGTTTTTT. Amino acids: CASRTSFTGTSGPGTNTGELFF.

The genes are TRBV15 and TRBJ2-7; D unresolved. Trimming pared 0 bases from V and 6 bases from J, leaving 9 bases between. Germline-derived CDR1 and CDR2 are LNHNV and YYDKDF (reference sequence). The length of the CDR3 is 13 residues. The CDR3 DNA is TGTGCCACCAGCAGAGATTTAGGATCCGAGCAGTACGTC. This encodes CATSRDLGSEQYV.

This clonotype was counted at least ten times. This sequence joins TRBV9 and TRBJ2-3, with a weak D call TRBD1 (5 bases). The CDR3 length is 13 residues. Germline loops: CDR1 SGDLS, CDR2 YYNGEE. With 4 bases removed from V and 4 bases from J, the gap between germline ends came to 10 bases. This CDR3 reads CASSLGAPDTQYF. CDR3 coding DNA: TGTGCCAGCAGCCTTGGGGCCCCAGATACGCAGTATTTT.

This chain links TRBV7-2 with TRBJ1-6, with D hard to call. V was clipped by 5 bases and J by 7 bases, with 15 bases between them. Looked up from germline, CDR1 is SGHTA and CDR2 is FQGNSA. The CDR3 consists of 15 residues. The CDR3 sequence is CASSILSGMNSPLHF. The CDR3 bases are TGTGCCAGCAGCATCCTCTCCGGGATGAATTCACCCCTCCACTTT.

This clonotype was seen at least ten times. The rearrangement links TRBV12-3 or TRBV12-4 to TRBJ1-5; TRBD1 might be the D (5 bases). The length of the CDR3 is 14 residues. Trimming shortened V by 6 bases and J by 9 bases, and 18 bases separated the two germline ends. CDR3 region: CASSIGGDWRPQHF. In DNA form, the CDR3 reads TGTGCCAGCAGCATCGGGGGTGATTGGCGGCCCCAGCATTTT.

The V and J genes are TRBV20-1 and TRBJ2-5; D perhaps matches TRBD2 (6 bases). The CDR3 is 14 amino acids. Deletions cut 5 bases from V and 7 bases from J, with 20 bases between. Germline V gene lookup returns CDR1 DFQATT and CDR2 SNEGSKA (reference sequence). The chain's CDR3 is CSAGALGLGGTQYF. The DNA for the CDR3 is TGCAGTGCTGGTGCCCTAGGACTCGGGGGGACCCAGTACTTC.

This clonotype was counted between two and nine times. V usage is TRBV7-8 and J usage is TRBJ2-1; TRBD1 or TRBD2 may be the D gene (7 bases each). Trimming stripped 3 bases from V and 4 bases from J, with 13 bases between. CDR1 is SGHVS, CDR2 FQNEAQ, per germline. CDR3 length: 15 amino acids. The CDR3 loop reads CASSFRGGEYNEQFF. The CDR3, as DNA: TGTGCCAGCAGCTTCAGGGGGGGGGAGTACAATGAGCAGTTCTTC.

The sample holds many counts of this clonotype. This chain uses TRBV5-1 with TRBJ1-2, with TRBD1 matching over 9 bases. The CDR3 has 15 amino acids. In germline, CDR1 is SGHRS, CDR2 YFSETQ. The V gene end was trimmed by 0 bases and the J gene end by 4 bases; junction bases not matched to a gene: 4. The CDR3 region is CASSLADRGRYGYTF. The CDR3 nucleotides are TGCGCCAGCAGCTTGGCGGACAGGGGACGCTATGGCTACACCTTC.

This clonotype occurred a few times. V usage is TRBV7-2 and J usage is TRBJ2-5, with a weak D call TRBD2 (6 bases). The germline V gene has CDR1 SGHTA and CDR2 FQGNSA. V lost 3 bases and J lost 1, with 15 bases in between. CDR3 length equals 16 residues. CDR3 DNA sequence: TGTGCCAGCAGCTTTCATATGGCGGGGAGCCAAGAGACCCAGTACTTC. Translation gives CASSFHMAGSQETQYF.

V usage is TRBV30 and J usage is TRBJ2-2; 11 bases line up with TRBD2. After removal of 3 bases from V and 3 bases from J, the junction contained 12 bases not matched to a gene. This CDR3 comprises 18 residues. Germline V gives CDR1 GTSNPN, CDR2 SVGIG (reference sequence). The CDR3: CAWRPRTSGRSYTGELFF. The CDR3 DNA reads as TGTGCCTGGAGGCCGCGGACTAGCGGGCGGAGCTACACCGGGGAGCTGTTTTTT.

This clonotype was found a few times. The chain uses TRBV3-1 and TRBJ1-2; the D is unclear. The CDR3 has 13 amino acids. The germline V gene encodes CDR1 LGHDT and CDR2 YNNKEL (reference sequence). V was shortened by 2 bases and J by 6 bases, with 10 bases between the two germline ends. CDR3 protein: CASSQSTEDGYTF. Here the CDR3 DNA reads TGTGCCAGCAGCCAATCTACAGAGGATGGCTACACCTTC.

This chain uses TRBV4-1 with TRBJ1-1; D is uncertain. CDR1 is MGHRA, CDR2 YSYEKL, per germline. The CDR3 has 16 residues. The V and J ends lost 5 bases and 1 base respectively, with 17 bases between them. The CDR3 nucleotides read TGCGCCAGCAGCAGCAGGACTGGGCAGCAGAACACTGAAGCTTTCTTT. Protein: CASSSRTGQQNTEAFF.

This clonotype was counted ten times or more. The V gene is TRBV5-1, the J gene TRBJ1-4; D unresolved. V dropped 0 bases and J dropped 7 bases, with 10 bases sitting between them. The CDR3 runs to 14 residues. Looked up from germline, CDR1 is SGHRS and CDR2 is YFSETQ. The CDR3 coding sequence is TGCGCCAGCAGCTTGGACGCGACTCCTGAAAAACTGTTTTTT. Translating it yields CASSLDATPEKLFF.